This T cell receptor beta chain was obtained from a study of graft-versus-host responses after intestinal transplantation. Background on the study: Among the recipients, transplants were multivisceral, liver-intestinal, or isolated intestinal. Findings and caveats of the study: Allografts from individuals with graft-donor T cell macrochimerism displayed high graft-versus-host to host-versus-graft clonal ratios. GvH clones detected in recipient marrow included some appearing first in ileum or blood. There was an association between peak levels of circulating GvH clones and early post-transplant HvG declines.

In the case of this clone: Its specificity is unknown.

Only in-frame clones appear in the TCRdb table, and some are missing; sequencing was by immunoSEQ multiplex PCR. Among approximately 800 clones, more than 75% were seen once, and the ten largest hold roughly 20%. Germline V lookup: CDR1 SGHVS, CDR2 FQNEAQ. This CDR3 is built from 16 residues. Deletions cut 5 bases from V and 5 bases from J, with 19 bases between. Intraepithelial and lamina propria lymphocytes were isolated from graft specimens. This receptor was taken from a human patient who received an intestinal transplant, so some T cells may come from the graft donor. This sample comprised ileum tissue, obtained roughly 21 days after intestinal transplant. The chain links TRBV7-8 to TRBJ2-1; D is perhaps TRBD1 or TRBD2 (6 bases each). CDR3 sequence reads: CASSLWGAGEHNEQFF. The DNA of the CDR3 is TGTGCCAGCAGCCTATGGGGGGCAGGCGAACACAATGAGCAGTTCTTC.